A single sample is the source of the 23 T cell receptor beta chains below, sequenced in a study of blood T cell repertoires in COVID-19. The table came from immunoSEQ multiplex PCR; TCRdb's copy has only in-frame clones and leaves some out. The sample yields about 350,000 clones, about 90% seen once. Sequencing was performed on PBMCs or T cells enriched from blood (not recorded which). These receptors were obtained from a woman in her 30s who had recovered from COVID-19.

J is TRBJ1-2 and V is TRBV28, with 10 bases identical to TRBD1. CDR3 length: 13 residues. Germline assignment: CDR1 MDHEN and CDR2 SYDVKM. V shed 5 bases, J shed 6 bases, and the junction held 3 bases outside the gene matches. In DNA, the CDR3 is TGTGCCAGCAGTGCGACAGGGGGCAATGGCTACACCTTC. This gives the protein CASSATGGNGYTF.

This clone was detected a few times. The rearrangement joins TRBV2 to TRBJ2-3; weak D call: TRBD1 (5 bases). Trimming cost V 3 bases and J 0 bases, with 13 bases left between them. The CDR3 is made up of 16 amino acids. Germline CDR1 reads SNHLY; CDR2 reads FYNNEI. CDR3 sequence reads: CASSDLPRASTDTQYF. The CDR3 bases are TGTGCCAGCAGTGATTTGCCCAGGGCAAGCACAGATACGCAGTATTTT.

The rearrangement uses TRBV5-1 and TRBJ2-7; 7 bases are shared with TRBD1. The germline V gene has CDR1 SGHRS and CDR2 YFSETQ. CDR3 length: 15 amino acids. J was trimmed by 7 bases and V by 4 bases; bases with no gene match: 14. CDR3 bases: TGCGCCAGCAGCCCTGGGACAGCCAACCTATATGAGCAGTACTTC. The encoded protein is CASSPGTANLYEQYF.

This sequence joins TRBV27 and TRBJ1-1; 9 bases line up with TRBD1. Germline V gives CDR1 MNHEY, CDR2 SMNVEV (reference sequence). CDR3 length equals 15 residues. The V segment lost 5 bases and the J segment 5 bases; nucleotides outside the gene matches: 9. As DNA, the CDR3 is TGTGCCAGCAGTCTCACAGGGGGCGCAGAGACTGAAGCTTTCTTT. Translating it yields CASSLTGGAETEAFF.

CDR3 DNA: TGTGCCAGCAGCTGGGACAGGGGTGAAAAACTGTTTTTT. It is translated as CASSWDRGEKLFF. The rearrangement joins TRBV7-9 to TRBJ1-4; 10 bases agree with TRBD1. Germline V gene sequence: CDR1 SEHNR, CDR2 FQNEAQ (reference sequence). V trimming: 4 bases; J trimming: 7 bases; junction bases outside the gene matches: 0. This CDR3 region has 13 residues.

The chain couples TRBV19 to TRBJ1-2, with TRBD1 matching over 8 bases. Trimming removed 5 bases from V and 12 bases from J; junction bases left unmatched: 14. Germline values: CDR1 LNHDA, CDR2 SQIVND (reference sequence). The CDR3 extends over 14 amino acids. CDR3 protein: CASSDTGQDSRNTF. CDR3 DNA sequence: TGTGCCAGTAGTGATACGGGACAGGATTCTAGGAACACCTTC.

The chain carries TRBV11-1 and TRBJ2-3; TRBD2 agrees at 7 bases. Germline values: CDR1 SGHAT, CDR2 FQDESV (reference sequence). V was clipped by 3 bases and J by 2 bases; unmatched bases: 8. This CDR3 has 16 residues. The CDR3, as DNA: TGTGCCAGCAGCTTGGTGGGAGGGCCTCCCACAGATACGCAGTATTTT. This codes for CASSLVGGPPTDTQYF. The variable domain in full, with the rest retrieved from reference TRBV11-1 and TRBJ2-3, is EAEVAQSPRYKITEKSQAVAFWCDPISGHATLYWYRQILGQGPELLVQFQDESVVDDSQLPKDRFSAERLKGVDSTLKIQPAELGDSAMYLCASSLVGGPPTDTQYFGPGTRLTVL.

This chain uses TRBV5-1 with TRBJ2-2, with TRBD1 matching over 12 bases. V trimming: 3 bases; J trimming: 5 bases; junction bases outside the gene matches: 5. The CDR3 is 16 amino acids. The V gene's germline CDR1 is SGHRS and CDR2 YFSETQ. CDR3: CASSWQGQGATGELFF. CDR3 nucleotides: TGCGCCAGCAGCTGGCAGGGACAGGGGGCAACCGGGGAGCTGTTTTTT.

The J gene is TRBJ1-1, the V gene TRBV24-1; a weak D match, TRBD1 (6 bases). Trimming took 8 bases from V and 4 from J, leaving 13 bases between them. CDR3 length: 13 amino acids. The germline V gene has CDR1 KGHDR and CDR2 SFDVKD. DNA of the CDR3: TGTGCCACCACACGGGAGGGGGTCACTGAAGCTTTCTTT. Residues: CATTREGVTEAFF.

This clone was seen a handful of times. This chain joins TRBV15 and TRBJ1-2, with a possible D match to TRBD1 (5 bases). In germline, CDR1 is LNHNV, CDR2 YYDKDF (reference sequence). This CDR3 contains 14 residues. The V end was cut by 2 bases, the J end by 1 base, with 8 bases between. DNA for the CDR3: TGTGCCACCAGCAGATCAGGGTTTAACTATGGCTACACCTTC. Encoded protein: CATSRSGFNYGYTF.

The chain has TRBV28 and TRBJ1-2; D is undetermined. Germline loops: CDR1 MDHEN, CDR2 SYDVKM. The CDR3 has 15 residues. The V end lost 5 bases, the J end lost 3 bases, and 16 bases lay between the germline ends. The DNA for the CDR3 is TGTGCCAGCAGTCTTGTAGGGAGTGGAGACTATGGCTACACCTTC. It yields the protein CASSLVGSGDYGYTF.

The chain employs TRBV2 and TRBJ2-7; 11 bases are shared with TRBD1. The V segment lost 6 bases and the J segment 6 bases; nucleotides outside the gene matches: 7. Germline-derived CDR1 and CDR2 are SNHLY and FYNNEI. The CDR3 is made up of 14 amino acids. The CDR3 nucleotides are TGTGCCAGCAGGGTTCCCGGGACAGGGGGCGAGCAGTACTTC. This encodes CASRVPGTGGEQYF.

The J gene is TRBJ2-7, the V gene TRBV6-5; D is undetermined. The CDR3 is 12 amino acids. Deletions cut 2 bases from V and 3 bases from J, with 5 bases between. Germline lookup yields CDR1 MNHEY and CDR2 SVGAGI. DNA for the CDR3: TGTGCCAGCAGTTACGAGGTCTACGAGCAGTACTTC. Translated: CASSYEVYEQYF.

This chain links TRBV7-9 with TRBJ2-5; 8 nucleotides align to TRBD1. CDR1 is SEHNR and CDR2 is FQNEAQ in the germline V gene (reference sequence). The trim removed 1 base at V and 4 bases at J, leaving 5 bases unmatched. This CDR3 has 15 residues. The CDR3 coding sequence is TGTGCCAGCAGCTTAGGACAGGGGCAGATAGAGACCCAGTACTTC. This translates into CASSLGQGQIETQYF.

This sequence joins TRBV5-1 and TRBJ1-2; D is perhaps TRBD1 (5 bases). The CDR3 runs to 16 residues. From germline, CDR1 is SGHRS and CDR2 YFSETQ. Trimming took 3 bases from V and 3 from J, leaving 18 bases between them. The CDR3 spells CASSYVPGNADYGYTF. The CDR3 DNA follows: TGCGCCAGCAGCTATGTCCCAGGGAACGCGGACTATGGCTACACCTTC.

The V and J genes are TRBV4-2 and TRBJ2-3; 7 bases map to TRBD2. Looked up from germline, CDR1 is LGHNA and CDR2 is YNFKEQ. CDR3 length equals 15 residues. V dropped 3 bases and J dropped 3; count of bases not matched to a gene: 6. The CDR3 loop reads CASSQGGGVTDTQYF. The CDR3 nucleotides read TGTGCCAGCAGCCAGGGGGGGGGAGTGACAGATACGCAGTATTTT.

This clone came up once. V usage is TRBV2 and J usage is TRBJ2-4; 7 bases fit TRBD2. The CDR3 has 14 amino acids. With 6 bases clipped from V and 8 bases from J, the junction kept 10 bases outside the gene matches. The germline CDR1 and CDR2 sequences are SNHLY and FYNNEI. CDR3 in amino acids: CASRRTSVVDIQYF. In DNA, the CDR3 is TGTGCCAGCAGGCGCACTAGCGTCGTGGACATTCAGTACTTC.

The chain recombines TRBV5-1 with TRBJ2-6; TRBD1 aligns across 9 bases. The CDR3 is made up of 15 amino acids. Trimming at V came to 0 bases and at J to 9 bases, leaving 4 bases not matched to a gene. Germline CDR1 is SGHRS and CDR2 is YFSETQ. For the CDR3, the DNA is TGCGCCAGCAGCTTGGTGGGACAGGGAGTCAACGTCCTGACTTTC. It encodes CASSLVGQGVNVLTF.

This clone was counted only a few times. The V and J genes are TRBV7-9 and TRBJ2-1, with D possibly being TRBD1 (7 bases). V gave up 11 bases and J gave up 7 bases, with 27 bases separating them. This CDR3 comprises 16 residues. Germline V CDR1 and CDR2: SEHNR, FQNEAQ (reference sequence). The CDR3 DNA reads TGTGCCTGCAAGGGGGCGGGGTCCCTCACGGGAAATGAGCAGTTCTTC. It yields the protein CACKGAGSLTGNEQFF.

The chain employs TRBV7-3 and TRBJ2-2, with 8 bases aligning to TRBD1. CDR3 length: 17 amino acids. After removal of 1 base from V and 7 bases from J, the junction contained 11 bases not matched to a gene. Germline V gives CDR1 SGHTA, CDR2 FQGTGA. The CDR3 DNA is TGTGCCAGCAGCTTAAATATGGCAGGGGGCGCAGGCGGGGAGCTGTTTTTT. It is translated as CASSLNMAGGAGGELFF.

The chain employs TRBV18 and TRBJ1-6; D is uncertain. The CDR3 spans 12 residues. The germline CDR1 and CDR2 sequences are KGHSH and LQKENI. With 6 bases removed from V and 7 bases from J, the gap between germline ends came to 7 bases. The CDR3 DNA sequence: TGTGCCAGCTCCCTCCGGAATTCACCCCTCCACTTT. It encodes CASSLRNSPLHF.

The chain carries TRBV9 and TRBJ2-1; TRBD2 aligns across 14 bases. Looked up from germline, CDR1 is SGDLS and CDR2 is YYNGEE. The CDR3 is 17 residues long. The V gene end was trimmed by 3 bases and the J gene end by 9 bases; junction bases not matched to a gene: 11. The CDR3 nucleotides read TGTGCCAGCAGCGAAACCCGGGGGACTAGCGGGAGTACTGAGCAGTTCTTC. As protein: CASSETRGTSGSTEQFF.

The J gene is TRBJ2-2, the V gene TRBV20-1; D remains unclear. The V end lost 3 bases, the J end lost 6 bases, and 11 bases lay between the germline ends. This CDR3 spans 13 amino acids. In germline, CDR1 is DFQATT, CDR2 SNEGSKA (reference sequence). CDR3 sequence: CSASVVSSGELFF. CDR3 coding DNA: TGCAGTGCTAGTGTAGTGTCCTCCGGGGAGCTGTTTTTT.